What follows are 20 T cell receptor beta chains derived from one specimen sequenced in a study of cytomegalovirus exposure and HLA in healthy donors. A multiplex PCR was run with 60 Vbeta primers and 13 Jbeta primers. Here immunoSEQ multiplex PCR was the method, and the copy in TCRdb shows in-frame clones only, minus some. Of about 120,000 clones listed, about 78% were seen once; the top ten hold more than 1%. The sequenced material came from PBMCs. The receptors were sampled from a female donor in good health and CMV-seronegative.

The chain uses TRBV7-9 and TRBJ1-4; 8 bases are shared with TRBD1. The CDR3 has 15 residues. The V gene end was trimmed by 3 bases and the J gene end by 8 bases; junction bases not matched to a gene: 8. Germline V lookup: CDR1 SEHNR, CDR2 FQNEAQ (reference sequence). CDR3 in amino acids: CASSLPGQGTEKLFF. CDR3 nucleotide sequence: TGTGCCAGCAGCTTGCCCGGACAGGGTACCGAAAAACTGTTTTTT.

This CDR3 reads CASSLIRGSGANVLTF. CDR3 in DNA: TGTGCCAGCAGCTTAATCCGAGGCTCTGGGGCCAACGTCCTGACTTTC. This rearrangement joins TRBV7-8 to TRBJ2-6, with unresolved D. V dropped 2 bases and J dropped 0 bases, with 8 bases sitting between them. This CDR3 spans 16 amino acids. CDR1 SGHVS and CDR2 FQNEAQ come from the germline V gene.

The gene calls are TRBV18 and TRBJ2-6, with a weak D call TRBD1 (5 bases). The CDR3 runs to 15 residues. CDR1 is KGHSH and CDR2 is LQKENI in the germline V gene. Trimming shortened V by 4 bases and J by 0 bases, and 7 bases separated the two germline ends. DNA for the CDR3: TGTGCCAGCTCACTACAGGTCTCTGGGGCCAACGTCCTGACTTTC. It specifies CASSLQVSGANVLTF.

V usage is TRBV18 and J usage is TRBJ2-5; 8 bases align to TRBD1. CDR1 is KGHSH, CDR2 LQKENI, per germline. With 4 bases clipped from V and 5 bases from J, the junction kept 3 bases outside the gene matches. The CDR3 sequence is 13 residues long. The chain's CDR3 is CASSLGTGETQYF. For the CDR3, the DNA is TGTGCCAGCTCACTTGGGACAGGCGAGACCCAGTACTTC.

This chain joins TRBV5-6 and TRBJ2-7, with 7 nucleotides matching TRBD1. CDR1 is SGHDT and CDR2 is YYEEEE in the germline V gene. The trim removed 4 bases at V and 1 base at J, leaving 8 bases unmatched. CDR3 length equals 15 residues. CDR3 bases: TGTGCCAGCAGCCCCCGGGACAGCCGGTCCTACGAGCAGTACTTC. Translating it yields CASSPRDSRSYEQYF. Full variable domain (missing parts from reference TRBV5-6 and TRBJ2-7): DAGVTQSPTHLIKTRGQQVTLRCSPKSGHDTVSWYQQALGQGPQFIFQYYEEEERQRGNFPDRFSGHQFPNYSSELNVNALLLGDSALYLCASSPRDSRSYEQYFGPGTRLTVT.

The V gene is TRBV5-1, the J gene TRBJ2-1; TRBD2 matches 10 bases. The CDR3 is 15 amino acids. V shed 6 bases, J shed 7 bases, and the junction held 10 bases outside the gene matches. Per germline, CDR1 SGHRS and CDR2 YFSETQ. The CDR3 reads CASNPGTSGDNEQFF. Written as DNA, the CDR3 is TGCGCCAGCAACCCGGGAACTAGCGGGGATAATGAGCAGTTCTTC.

This clone was recorded a few times. CDR3 bases: TGTGCTAGTGGTTTGGCCCCGACAGATACGCAGTATTTT. Translating gives CASGLAPTDTQYF. The chain has TRBV12-5 and TRBJ2-3; D unclear. V lost 1 base to trimming and J lost 3 bases, with 5 bases between them. This CDR3 spans 13 amino acids. From germline, CDR1 is LGHNT and CDR2 FRNRAP.

The V and J genes are TRBV6-5 and TRBJ1-2, with TRBD1 matching over 9 bases. Germline-derived CDR1 and CDR2 are MNHEY and SVGAGI. This CDR3 has 15 amino acids. V trimming: 4 bases; J trimming: 8 bases; junction bases outside the gene matches: 11. The CDR3 spells CASSSESDRGGGYTF. The DNA for the CDR3 is TGTGCCAGCAGTTCTGAAAGCGACAGGGGGGGCGGCTACACCTTC.

V and J are TRBV27 and TRBJ1-1; unclear D gene. The CDR3 spans 17 residues. Trimming pared 6 bases from V and 1 base from J, leaving 21 bases between. Looked up from germline, CDR1 is MNHEY and CDR2 is SMNVEV (reference sequence). The CDR3 DNA sequence: TGTGCCAGCAGCGCAAGTTTCGTTCCGGTCGGGAACACTGAAGCTTTCTTT. As protein: CASSASFVPVGNTEAFF.

The CDR3 sequence is CASSLRDRKPNEQFF. DNA of the CDR3: TGTGCCAGCAGCCTCCGGGACAGGAAGCCCAATGAGCAGTTCTTC. The chain recombines TRBV11-2 with TRBJ2-1; 8 bases agree with TRBD1. CDR3 length equals 15 residues. The trim removed 5 bases at V and 6 bases at J, leaving 9 bases unmatched. Germline CDR1 and CDR2: SGHAT and FQNNGV.

Regarding this clone: Other DNA sequences of this sample code for an identical CDR3. V and J are TRBV18 and TRBJ2-7, with a weak D call TRBD2 (5 bases). The CDR3 totals 15 residues. CDR1 and CDR2 (germline): KGHSH, LQKENI. Trimming cost V 3 bases and J 4 bases, with 16 bases left between them. CDR3 protein: CASSPPSYGIYEQYF. CDR3 in DNA: TGTGCCAGCTCACCGCCCTCCTACGGGATATACGAGCAGTACTTC.

The rearrangement joins TRBV6-1 to TRBJ1-1; D is unclear. The CDR3 covers 14 residues. Germline V CDR1 and CDR2: MNHNS, SASEGT. V lost 7 bases, J lost 0 bases, and 12 bases lay in between. The CDR3 region has the DNA TGTGCCAGCAAGAGATCCCAACTGAACACTGAAGCTTTCTTT. Translating gives CASKRSQLNTEAFF.

This clone was counted a few times. The V and J genes are TRBV7-3 and TRBJ2-1, with a weak D call TRBD2 (5 bases). Germline V gene data show CDR1 as SGHTA and CDR2 as FQGTGA. Trimming took 1 base from V and 5 from J, leaving 12 bases between them. The CDR3 length is 15 residues. CDR3 DNA: TGTGCCAGCAGCTTAATCCCGACTACTAACAATGAGCAGTTCTTC. It encodes CASSLIPTTNNEQFF.

The chain employs TRBV19 and TRBJ1-2, with D unresolved. V lost 3 bases and J lost 6, with 11 bases in between. The CDR3 loop spans 13 amino acids. The germline gives CDR1 LNHDA, CDR2 SQIVND (reference sequence). This CDR3 is CASSITGSNGYTF. CDR3 nucleotide sequence: TGTGCCAGTAGTATCACGGGTTCTAATGGCTACACCTTC.

This clone appeared a single time. This rearrangement joins TRBV7-3 to TRBJ1-2; 9 positions agree with TRBD1. This CDR3 has 13 amino acids. V was pared by 5 bases and J by 8 bases, with 6 bases of the junction left unmatched. Germline CDR1 SGHTA, CDR2 FQGTGA. The CDR3 here is CASSPGTGWGYTF. CDR3 nucleotide sequence: TGTGCCAGCAGCCCAGGGACAGGGTGGGGCTACACCTTC. Full variable domain (remainder filled in from reference TRBV7-3 and TRBJ1-2): GAGVSQTPSNKVTEKGKYVELRCDPISGHTALYWYRQSLGQGPEFLIYFQGTGAADDSGLPNDRFFAVRPEGSVSTLKIQRTERGDSAVYLCASSPGTGWGYTFGSGTRLTVV.

This clone has just one count. The chain is built from TRBV5-4 and TRBJ2-3; D is perhaps TRBD2 (5 bases). The germline V gene encodes CDR1 SGHNT and CDR2 YYREEE (reference sequence). The CDR3 loop spans 13 amino acids. V lost 3 bases, J lost 11 bases, and 16 bases lay in between. The CDR3 bases are TGTGCCAGCAGCTCCTCAGAAGGGAGTTGGCAGTATTTT. Translated, it gives CASSSSEGSWQYF.

The gene calls are TRBV2 and TRBJ1-1, with TRBD1 matching over 7 bases. J was trimmed by 2 bases and V by 6 bases; bases with no gene match: 9. The length of the CDR3 is 15 residues. Germline CDR1 and CDR2: SNHLY and FYNNEI. Here the CDR3 DNA reads TGTGCCAGCAGCGGACAGGCGGACCGCAACACTGAAGCTTTCTTT. Its protein product is CASSGQADRNTEAFF.

The V and J genes are TRBV30 and TRBJ1-1, with no clear D. The CDR3 runs 12 residues. Germline loops: CDR1 GTSNPN, CDR2 SVGIG (reference sequence). The V end lost 5 bases, the J end lost 1 base, and 8 bases lay between the germline ends. In DNA form, the CDR3 reads TGTGCCTGGGGACGGGAGAACACTGAAGCTTTCTTT. This sequence encodes CAWGRENTEAFF.

This clone was seen a handful of times. This sequence joins TRBV4-1 and TRBJ2-7, with D maybe TRBD2 (6 bases). There are 14 residues in the CDR3. Trimming took off 4 bases at V and 5 bases at J, with 15 bases between the two ends. The germline V gene has CDR1 MGHRA and CDR2 YSYEKL. CDR3 in amino acids: CASSRSGTVDEQYF. The CDR3 region has the DNA TGCGCCAGCAGCCGGTCCGGGACTGTCGACGAGCAGTACTTC.

In this sample, this clone turned up once. The chain uses TRBV6-4 and TRBJ2-1, with TRBD2 matching over 7 bases. The J segment lost 8 bases and the V segment lost 2 bases, leaving 9 bases of the junction unmatched. Germline lookup yields CDR1 MRHNA and CDR2 SNTAGT. The CDR3 sequence is 15 residues long. This CDR3 is CASSDEAGGSDEQFF. As DNA, the CDR3 is TGTGCCAGCAGTGACGAGGCCGGGGGGTCCGATGAGCAGTTCTTC.